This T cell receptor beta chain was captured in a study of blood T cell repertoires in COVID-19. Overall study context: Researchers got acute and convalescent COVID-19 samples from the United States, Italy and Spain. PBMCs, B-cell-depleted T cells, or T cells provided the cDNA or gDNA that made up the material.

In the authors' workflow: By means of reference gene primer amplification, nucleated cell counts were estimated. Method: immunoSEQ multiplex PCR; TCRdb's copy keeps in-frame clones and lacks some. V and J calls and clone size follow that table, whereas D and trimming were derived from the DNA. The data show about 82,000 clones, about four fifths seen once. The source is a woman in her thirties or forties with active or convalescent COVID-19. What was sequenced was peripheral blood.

In nucleotides, the CDR3 is TGTGCCAGCAGCTTTTTCAGAGAGACCCAGTACTTC. Encoded protein: CASSFFRETQYF. The chain combines TRBV7-4 with TRBJ2-5; no firm D call. V lost 3 bases to trimming and J lost 4 bases, with 6 bases between them. The CDR3 sequence is 12 residues long. Per germline, CDR1 SGHVT and CDR2 SQSDAQ.